This T cell receptor beta chain was found in a study of post-analysis software for immune sequencing data. Background on the study: Disease trajectories encompassed relapsing-remitting, secondary progressive and progressive-relapsing multiple sclerosis.

Study findings and constraints: Multiple sclerosis patients showed significantly lower normalized Chao1 diversity than controls did. Controls showed lower frequencies than patients for several TRBV segments, and TRBV5-6, TRBV5-1 and TRBV20-1 were among these.

The TCR beta cDNA libraries carried unique molecular identifiers. The T cell input of about 0.85 to 10 million gave roughly 460,000 cDNA molecules. From the PCR reads, TCRdb called clonotypes with MiXCR, one entry per CDR3 protein. The sample carries around 700,000 distinct CDR3 sequences, 59% recorded once. Germline CDR1 and CDR2: LNHNV and YYDKDF (reference sequence). Trimming cost V 5 bases and J 3 bases; bases outside gene matches: 7. CDR3 length: 16 residues. Concerning this clonotype itself: As yet, its antigen is unknown.

V gene TRBV15 combines with J gene TRBJ2-1, with 10 bases lining up with TRBD2. Sequencing input: blood. This clonotype was sampled from a girl under 10 years old with multiple sclerosis. As DNA, the CDR3 is TGTGCCACCAGCTTCCTAGCGGGGGTCTTCTACAATGAGCAGTTCTTC. This encodes CATSFLAGVFYNEQFF. The variable domain in full, completed from reference TRBV15 and TRBJ2-1, reads DAMVIQNPRYQVTQFGKPVTLSCSQTLNHNVMYWYQQKSSQAPKLLFHYYDKDFNNEADTPDNFQSRRPNTSFCFLDIRSPGLGDTAMYLCATSFLAGVFYNEQFFGPGTRLTVL.